This TCR beta chain came from a study of blood T cell repertoires in COVID-19. Across the study: Researchers got acute and convalescent COVID-19 samples from the United States, Italy and Spain. PBMCs, B-cell-depleted T cells, or T cells were the source of the cDNA or gDNA that made up the material.

CDR3 size: 15 residues. The ends were cut back, 4 bases at V and 5 bases at J, with 16 bases in the middle. The V gene's germline CDR1 is SGHTS and CDR2 YDEGEE. In the original analysis: Amplified reference gene primers provided the basis for estimating nucleated cell counts. Using immunoSEQ multiplex PCR, the repertoire was profiled, and TCRdb retains in-frame clones only, with some absent. The V and J calls and the clone size are those of that table, but D and trimming were determined from the DNA. The sample holds 250,000 or so clones, 84% seen once. This rearrangement joins TRBV5-8 to TRBJ1-5, with a possible D match to TRBD1 (5 bases). The TCR was taken from a man aged 35-49 years who had recovered from COVID-19. The sample was peripheral blood. The CDR3 loop reads CASSLEAGRHQPQHF. Here the CDR3 DNA reads TGTGCCAGCAGCCTGGAGGCGGGGCGCCATCAGCCCCAGCATTTT. Full variable domain (remainder filled in from reference TRBV5-8 and TRBJ1-5): EAGVTQSPTHLIKTRGQQATLRCSPISGHTSVYWYQQALGLGLQFLLWYDEGEERNRGNFPPRFSGRQFPNYSSELNVNALELEDSALYLCASSLEAGRHQPQHFGDGTRLSIL.